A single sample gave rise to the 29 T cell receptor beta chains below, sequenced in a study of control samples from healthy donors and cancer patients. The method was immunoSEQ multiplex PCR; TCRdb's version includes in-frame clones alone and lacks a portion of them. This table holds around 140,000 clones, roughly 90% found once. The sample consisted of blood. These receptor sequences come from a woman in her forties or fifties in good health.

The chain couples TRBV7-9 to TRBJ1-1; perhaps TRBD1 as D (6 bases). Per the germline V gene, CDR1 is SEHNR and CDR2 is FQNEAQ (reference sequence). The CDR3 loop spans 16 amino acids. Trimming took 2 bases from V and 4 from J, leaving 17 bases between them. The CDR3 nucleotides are TGTGCCAGCAGCTTAATTCCGGGGGCTGCCATCACTGAAGCTTTCTTT. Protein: CASSLIPGAAITEAFF.

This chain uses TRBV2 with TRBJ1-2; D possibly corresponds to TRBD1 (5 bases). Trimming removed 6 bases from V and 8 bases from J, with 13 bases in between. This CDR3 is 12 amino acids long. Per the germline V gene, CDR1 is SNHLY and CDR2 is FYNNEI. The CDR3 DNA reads TGTGCCAGCAGCAAGACAGACGCAGGCTACACCTTC. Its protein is CASSKTDAGYTF.

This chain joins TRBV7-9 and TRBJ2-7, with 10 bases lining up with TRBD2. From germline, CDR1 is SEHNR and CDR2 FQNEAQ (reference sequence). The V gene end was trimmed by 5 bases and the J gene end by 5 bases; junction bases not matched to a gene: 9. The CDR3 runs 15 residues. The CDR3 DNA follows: TGTGCCAGCAGCCCAAGGACTAGCGGAGTTAACGAGCAGTACTTC. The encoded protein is CASSPRTSGVNEQYF.

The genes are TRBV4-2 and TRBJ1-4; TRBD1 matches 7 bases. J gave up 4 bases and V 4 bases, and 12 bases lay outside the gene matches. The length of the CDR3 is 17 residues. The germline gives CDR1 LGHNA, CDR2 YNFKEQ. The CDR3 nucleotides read TGTGCCAGCAGCCCGAGGGACAGAGTCGGAGGTAATGAAAAACTGTTTTTT. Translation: CASSPRDRVGGNEKLFF.

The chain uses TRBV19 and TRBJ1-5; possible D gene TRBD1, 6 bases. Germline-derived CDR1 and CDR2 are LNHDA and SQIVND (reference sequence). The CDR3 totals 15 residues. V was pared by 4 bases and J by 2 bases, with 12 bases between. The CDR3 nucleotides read TGTGCCAGTAGTAAACAGGGTAGTGGCAATCAGCCCCAGCATTTT. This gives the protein CASSKQGSGNQPQHF.

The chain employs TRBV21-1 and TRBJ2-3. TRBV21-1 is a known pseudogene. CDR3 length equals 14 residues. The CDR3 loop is CASMVRDLPDTQYF. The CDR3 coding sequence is TGTGCCAGCATGGTCAGGGACCTTCCAGATACGCAGTATTTT.

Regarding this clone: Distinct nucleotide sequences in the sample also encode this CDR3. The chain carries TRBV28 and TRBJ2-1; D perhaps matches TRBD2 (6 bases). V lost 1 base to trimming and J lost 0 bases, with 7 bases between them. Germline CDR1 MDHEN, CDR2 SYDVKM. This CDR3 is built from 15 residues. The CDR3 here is CASSLLGGSYNEQFF. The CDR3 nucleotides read TGTGCCAGCAGTTTATTGGGGGGCTCCTACAATGAGCAGTTCTTC.

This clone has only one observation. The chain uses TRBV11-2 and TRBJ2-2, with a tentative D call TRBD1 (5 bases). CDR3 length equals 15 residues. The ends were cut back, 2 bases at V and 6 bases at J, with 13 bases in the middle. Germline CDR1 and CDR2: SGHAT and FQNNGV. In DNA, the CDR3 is TGTGCCAGCAGCTTAAGGGGAAGTCGGGCCGGGGAGCTGTTTTTT. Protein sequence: CASSLRGSRAGELFF.

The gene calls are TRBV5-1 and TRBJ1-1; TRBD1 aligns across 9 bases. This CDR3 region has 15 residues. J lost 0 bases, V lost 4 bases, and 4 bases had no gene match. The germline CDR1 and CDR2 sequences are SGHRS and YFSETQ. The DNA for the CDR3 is TGCGCCAGCAGCACCGGACAGGGGATGAACACTGAAGCTTTCTTT. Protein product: CASSTGQGMNTEAFF. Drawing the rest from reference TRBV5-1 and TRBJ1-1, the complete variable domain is KAGVTQTPRYLIKTRGQQVTLSCSPISGHRSVSWYQQTPGQGLQFLFEYFSETQRNKGNFPGRFSGRQFSNSRSEMNVSTLELGDSALYLCASSTGQGMNTEAFFGQGTRLTVV.

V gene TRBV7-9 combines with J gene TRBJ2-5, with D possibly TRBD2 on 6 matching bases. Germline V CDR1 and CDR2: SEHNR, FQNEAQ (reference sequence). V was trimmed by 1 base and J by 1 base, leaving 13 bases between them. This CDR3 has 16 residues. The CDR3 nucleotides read TGTGCCAGCAGCTTAGAGGGACTCCTTACCCAAGAGACCCAGTACTTC. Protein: CASSLEGLLTQETQYF.

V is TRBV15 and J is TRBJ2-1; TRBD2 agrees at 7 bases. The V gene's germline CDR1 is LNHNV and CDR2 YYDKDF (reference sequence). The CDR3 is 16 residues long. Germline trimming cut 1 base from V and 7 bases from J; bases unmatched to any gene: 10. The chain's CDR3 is CATSRGVGGPWNEQFF. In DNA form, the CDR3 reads TGTGCCACCAGCAGAGGGGTGGGAGGGCCTTGGAATGAGCAGTTCTTC.

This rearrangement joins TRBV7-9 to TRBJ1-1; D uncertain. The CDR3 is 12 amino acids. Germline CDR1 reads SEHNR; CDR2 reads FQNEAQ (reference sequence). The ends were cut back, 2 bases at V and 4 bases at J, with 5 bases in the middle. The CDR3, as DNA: TGTGCCAGCAGCTTACCAGGCACTGAAGCTTTCTTT. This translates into CASSLPGTEAFF.

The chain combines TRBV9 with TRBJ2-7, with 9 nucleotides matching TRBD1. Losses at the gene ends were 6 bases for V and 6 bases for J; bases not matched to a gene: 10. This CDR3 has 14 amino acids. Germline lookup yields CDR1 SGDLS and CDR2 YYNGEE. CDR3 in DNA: TGTGCCAGCAACCAAGGGGGACAGGGAGCCGAGCAGTACTTC. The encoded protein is CASNQGGQGAEQYF. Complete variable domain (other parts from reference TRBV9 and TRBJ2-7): DSGVTQTPKHLITATGQRVTLRCSPRSGDLSVYWYQQSLDQGLQFLIQYYNGEERAKGNILERFSAQQFPDLHSELNLSSLELGDSALYFCASNQGGQGAEQYFGPGTRLTVT.

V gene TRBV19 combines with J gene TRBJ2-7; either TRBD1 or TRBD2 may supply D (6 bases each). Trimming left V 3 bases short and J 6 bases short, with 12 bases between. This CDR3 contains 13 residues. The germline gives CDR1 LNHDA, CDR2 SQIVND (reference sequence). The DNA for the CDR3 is TGTGCCAGTAGTATCGGGGGACACCTCGAGCAGTACTTC. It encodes CASSIGGHLEQYF.

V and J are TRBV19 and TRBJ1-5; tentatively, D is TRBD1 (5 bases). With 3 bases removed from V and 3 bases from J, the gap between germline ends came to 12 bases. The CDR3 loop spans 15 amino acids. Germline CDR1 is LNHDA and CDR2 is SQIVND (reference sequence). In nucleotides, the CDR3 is TGTGCCAGTAGTATGGGGGGAGTCCTCAATCAGCCCCAGCATTTT. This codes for CASSMGGVLNQPQHF.

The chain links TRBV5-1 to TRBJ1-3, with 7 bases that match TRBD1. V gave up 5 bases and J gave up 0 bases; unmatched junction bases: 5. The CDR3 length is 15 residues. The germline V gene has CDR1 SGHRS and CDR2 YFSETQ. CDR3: CASSDPGGSGNTIYF. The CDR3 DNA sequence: TGCGCCAGCAGTGATCCAGGGGGCTCTGGAAACACCATATATTTT. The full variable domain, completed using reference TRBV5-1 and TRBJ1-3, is KAGVTQTPRYLIKTRGQQVTLSCSPISGHRSVSWYQQTPGQGLQFLFEYFSETQRNKGNFPGRFSGRQFSNSRSEMNVSTLELGDSALYLCASSDPGGSGNTIYFGEGSWLTVV.

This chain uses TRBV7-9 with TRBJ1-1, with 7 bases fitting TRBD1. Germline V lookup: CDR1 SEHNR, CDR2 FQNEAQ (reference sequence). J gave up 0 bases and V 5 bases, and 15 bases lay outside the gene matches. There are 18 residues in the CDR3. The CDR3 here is CASSPKRPGQPMNTEAFF. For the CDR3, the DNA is TGTGCCAGCAGCCCAAAAAGGCCGGGACAGCCCATGAACACTGAAGCTTTCTTT. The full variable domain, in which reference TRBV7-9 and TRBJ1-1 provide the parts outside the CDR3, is DTGVSQNPRHKITKRGQNVTFRCDPISEHNRLYWYRQTLGQGPEFLTYFQNEAQLEKSRLLSDRFSAERPKGSFSTLEIQRTEQGDSAMYLCASSPKRPGQPMNTEAFFGQGTRLTVV.

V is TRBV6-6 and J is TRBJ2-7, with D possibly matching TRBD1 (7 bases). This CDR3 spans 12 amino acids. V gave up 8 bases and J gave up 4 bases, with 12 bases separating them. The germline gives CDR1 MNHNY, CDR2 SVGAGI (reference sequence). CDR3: CASRGTDYEQYF. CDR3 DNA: TGTGCCAGCCGGGGGACAGATTACGAGCAGTACTTC.

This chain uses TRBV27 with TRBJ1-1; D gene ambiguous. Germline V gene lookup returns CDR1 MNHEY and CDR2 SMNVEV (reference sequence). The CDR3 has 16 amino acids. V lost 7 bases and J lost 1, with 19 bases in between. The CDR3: CASTPSYQQKNTEAFF. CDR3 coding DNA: TGTGCCAGCACTCCGTCATACCAACAAAAGAACACTGAAGCTTTCTTT.

The CDR3 sequence is CASSREGSSSYNSPLHF. Written as DNA, the CDR3 is TGTGCCAGCAGCCGAGAGGGGTCGAGCTCCTATAATTCACCCCTCCACTTT. The chain has TRBV3-1 (or the pseudogene TRBV3-2) and TRBJ1-6; TRBD1 is a possible D gene (5 bases). Looked up from germline, CDR1 is LGHDT and CDR2 is YNNKEL (reference sequence). Trimming removed 4 bases at V and 0 bases at J, with 13 bases between. This CDR3 spans 17 amino acids.

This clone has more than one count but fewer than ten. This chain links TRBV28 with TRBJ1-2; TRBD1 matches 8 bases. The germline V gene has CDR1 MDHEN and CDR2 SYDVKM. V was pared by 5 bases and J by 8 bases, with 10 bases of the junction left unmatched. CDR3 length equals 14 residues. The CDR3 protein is CASSLRTGWLGYTF. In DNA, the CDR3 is TGTGCCAGCAGTCTAAGGACAGGGTGGTTAGGCTACACCTTC.

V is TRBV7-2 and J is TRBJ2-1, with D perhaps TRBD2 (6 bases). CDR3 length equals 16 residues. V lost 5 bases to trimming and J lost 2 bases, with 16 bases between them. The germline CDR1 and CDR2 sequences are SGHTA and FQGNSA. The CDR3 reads CASSPRGLPAYNEQFF. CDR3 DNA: TGTGCCAGCAGCCCCCGGGGACTTCCTGCCTACAATGAGCAGTTCTTC. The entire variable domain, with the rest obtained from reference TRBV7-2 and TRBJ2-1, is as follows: GAGVSQSPSNKVTEKGKDVELRCDPISGHTALYWYRQSLGQGLEFLIYFQGNSAPDKSGLPSDRFSAERTGGSVSTLTIQRTQQEDSAVYLCASSPRGLPAYNEQFFGPGTRLTVL.

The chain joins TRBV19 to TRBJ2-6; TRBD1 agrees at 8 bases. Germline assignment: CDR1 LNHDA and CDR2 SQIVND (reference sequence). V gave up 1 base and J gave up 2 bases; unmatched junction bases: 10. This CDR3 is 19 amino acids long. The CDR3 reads CASSIGAGTGSPGANVLTF. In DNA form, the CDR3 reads TGTGCCAGTAGTATAGGGGCCGGGACAGGATCCCCTGGGGCCAACGTCCTGACTTTC. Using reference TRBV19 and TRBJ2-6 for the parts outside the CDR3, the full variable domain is DGGITQSPKYLFRKEGQNVTLSCEQNLNHDAMYWYRQDPGQGLRLIYYSQIVNDFQKGDIAEGYSVSREKKESFPLTVTSAQKNPTAFYLCASSIGAGTGSPGANVLTFGAGSRLTVL.

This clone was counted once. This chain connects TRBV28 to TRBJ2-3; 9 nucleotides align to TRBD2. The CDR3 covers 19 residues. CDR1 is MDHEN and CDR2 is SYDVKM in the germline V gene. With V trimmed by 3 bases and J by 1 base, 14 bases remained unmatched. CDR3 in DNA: TGTGCCAGCAGTTTGTTCCGGCTAGCGGGAAAAGCGGGCACAGATACGCAGTATTTT. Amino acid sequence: CASSLFRLAGKAGTDTQYF.

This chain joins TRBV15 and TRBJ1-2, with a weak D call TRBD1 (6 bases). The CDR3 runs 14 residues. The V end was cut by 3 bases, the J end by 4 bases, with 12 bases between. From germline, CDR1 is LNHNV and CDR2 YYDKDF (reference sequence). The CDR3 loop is CATSRDRVGYGYTF. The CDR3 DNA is TGTGCCACCAGCAGGGACAGAGTCGGCTATGGCTACACCTTC.

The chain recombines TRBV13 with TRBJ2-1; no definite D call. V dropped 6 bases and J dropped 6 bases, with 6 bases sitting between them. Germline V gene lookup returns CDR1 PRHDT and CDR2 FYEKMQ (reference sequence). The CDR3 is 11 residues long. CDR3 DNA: TGTGCCAGCAGGTGGGGCAATGAGCAGTTCTTC. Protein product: CASRWGNEQFF.

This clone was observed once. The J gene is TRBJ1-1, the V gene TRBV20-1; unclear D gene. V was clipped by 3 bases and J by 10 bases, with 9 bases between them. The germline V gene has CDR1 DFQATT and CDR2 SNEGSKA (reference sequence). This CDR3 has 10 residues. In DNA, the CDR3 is TGCAGTGCTAGTGGTGTGCGAGCTTTCTTT. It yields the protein CSASGVRAFF.

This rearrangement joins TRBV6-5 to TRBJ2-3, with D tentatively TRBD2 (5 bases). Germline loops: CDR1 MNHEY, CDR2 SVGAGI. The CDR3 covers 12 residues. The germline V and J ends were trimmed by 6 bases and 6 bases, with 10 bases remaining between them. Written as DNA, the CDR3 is TGTGCCAGCAGCCTTTCGGGGGATACGCAGTATTTT. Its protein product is CASSLSGDTQYF.

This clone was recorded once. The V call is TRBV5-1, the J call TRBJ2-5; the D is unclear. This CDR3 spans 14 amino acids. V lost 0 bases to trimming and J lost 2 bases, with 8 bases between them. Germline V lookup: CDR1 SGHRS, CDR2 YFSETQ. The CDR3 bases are TGCGCCAGCAGCTTGGGCAGGCAGCAAGAGACCCAGTACTTC. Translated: CASSLGRQQETQYF. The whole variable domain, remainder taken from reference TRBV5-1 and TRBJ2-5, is KAGVTQTPRYLIKTRGQQVTLSCSPISGHRSVSWYQQTPGQGLQFLFEYFSETQRNKGNFPGRFSGRQFSNSRSEMNVSTLELGDSALYLCASSLGRQQETQYFGPGTRLLVL.